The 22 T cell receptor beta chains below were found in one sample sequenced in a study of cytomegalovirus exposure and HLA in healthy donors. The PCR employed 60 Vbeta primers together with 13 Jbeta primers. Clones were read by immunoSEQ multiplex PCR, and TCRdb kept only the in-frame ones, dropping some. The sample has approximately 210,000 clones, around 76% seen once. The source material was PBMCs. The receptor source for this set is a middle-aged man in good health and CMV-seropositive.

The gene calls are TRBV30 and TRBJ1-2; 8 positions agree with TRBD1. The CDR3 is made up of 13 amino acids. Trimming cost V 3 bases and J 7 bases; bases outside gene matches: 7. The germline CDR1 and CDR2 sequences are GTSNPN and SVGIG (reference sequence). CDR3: CAWRRSGGRGYTF. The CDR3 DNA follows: TGTGCCTGGAGAAGGTCAGGGGGCCGTGGCTACACCTTC.

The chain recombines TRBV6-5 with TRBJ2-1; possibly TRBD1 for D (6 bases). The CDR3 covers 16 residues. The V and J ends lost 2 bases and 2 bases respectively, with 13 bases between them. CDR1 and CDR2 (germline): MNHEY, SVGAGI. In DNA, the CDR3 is TGTGCCAGCAGTTACATAGCAGGGGATACCTACAATGAGCAGTTCTTC. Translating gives CASSYIAGDTYNEQFF.

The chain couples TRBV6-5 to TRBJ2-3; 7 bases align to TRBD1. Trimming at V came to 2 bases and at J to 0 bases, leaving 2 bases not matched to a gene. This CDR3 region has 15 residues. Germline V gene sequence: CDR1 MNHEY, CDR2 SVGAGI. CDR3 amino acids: CASSYETGSTDTQYF. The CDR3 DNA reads TGTGCCAGCAGTTACGAGACAGGGAGCACAGATACGCAGTATTTT.

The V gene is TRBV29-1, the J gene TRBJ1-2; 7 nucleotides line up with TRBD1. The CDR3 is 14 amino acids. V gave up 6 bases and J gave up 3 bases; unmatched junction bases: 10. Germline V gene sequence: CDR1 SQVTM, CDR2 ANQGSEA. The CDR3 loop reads CSVAPQGGDYGYTF. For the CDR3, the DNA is TGCAGCGTCGCCCCTCAGGGGGGCGACTATGGCTACACCTTC.

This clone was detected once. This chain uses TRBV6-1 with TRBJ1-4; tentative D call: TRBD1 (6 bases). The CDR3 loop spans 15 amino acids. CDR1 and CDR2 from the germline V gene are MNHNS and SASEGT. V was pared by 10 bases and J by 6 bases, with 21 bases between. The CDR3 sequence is CATLGGRKGDEKLFF. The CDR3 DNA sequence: TGTGCCACCCTGGGGGGGCGGAAGGGTGATGAAAAACTGTTTTTT.

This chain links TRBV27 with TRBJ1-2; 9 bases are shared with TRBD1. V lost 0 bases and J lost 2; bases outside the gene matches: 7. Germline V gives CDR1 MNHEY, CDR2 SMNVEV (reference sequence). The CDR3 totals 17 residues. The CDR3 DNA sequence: TGTGCCAGCAGTTTATCGACCGGACAGGGGCTAAACTATGGCTACACCTTC. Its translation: CASSLSTGQGLNYGYTF.

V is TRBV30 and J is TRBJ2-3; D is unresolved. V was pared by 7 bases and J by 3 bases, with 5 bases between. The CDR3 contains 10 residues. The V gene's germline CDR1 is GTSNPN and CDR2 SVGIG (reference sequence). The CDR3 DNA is TGTGCCTACCAGACAGATACGCAGTATTTT. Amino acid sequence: CAYQTDTQYF.

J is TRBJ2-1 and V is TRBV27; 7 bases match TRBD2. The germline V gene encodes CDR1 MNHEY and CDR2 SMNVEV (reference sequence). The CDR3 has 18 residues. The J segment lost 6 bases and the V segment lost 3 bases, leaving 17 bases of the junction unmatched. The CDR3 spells CASSFLLGEGFAFNEQFF. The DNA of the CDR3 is TGTGCCAGCAGTTTTTTGTTGGGGGAGGGCTTCGCTTTCAATGAGCAGTTCTTC.

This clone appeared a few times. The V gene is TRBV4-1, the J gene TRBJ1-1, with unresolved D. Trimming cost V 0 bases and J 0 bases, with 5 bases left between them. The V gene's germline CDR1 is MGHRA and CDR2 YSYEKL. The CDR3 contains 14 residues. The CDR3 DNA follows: TGCGCCAGCAGCCAAGAATACATGAACACTGAAGCTTTCTTT. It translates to CASSQEYMNTEAFF.

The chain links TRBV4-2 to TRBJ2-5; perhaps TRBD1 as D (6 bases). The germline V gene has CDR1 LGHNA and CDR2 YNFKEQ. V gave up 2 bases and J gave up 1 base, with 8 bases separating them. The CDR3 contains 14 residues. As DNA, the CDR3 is TGTGCCAGCAGCCAAACAGGGACCCAAGAGACCCAGTACTTC. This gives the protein CASSQTGTQETQYF.

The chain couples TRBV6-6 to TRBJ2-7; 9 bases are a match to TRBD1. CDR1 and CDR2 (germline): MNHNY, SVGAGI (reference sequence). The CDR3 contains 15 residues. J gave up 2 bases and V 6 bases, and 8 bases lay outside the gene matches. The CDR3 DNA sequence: TGTGCCAGCAGAGATCCGGGACAGGGAACCTACGAGCAGTACGTC. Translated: CASRDPGQGTYEQYV.

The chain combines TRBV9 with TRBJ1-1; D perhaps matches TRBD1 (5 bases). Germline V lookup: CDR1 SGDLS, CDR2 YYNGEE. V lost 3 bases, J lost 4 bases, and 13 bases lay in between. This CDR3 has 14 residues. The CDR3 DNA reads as TGTGCCAGCAGCGCCCAGTGGGGGGGCACTGAAGCTTTCTTT. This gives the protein CASSAQWGGTEAFF.

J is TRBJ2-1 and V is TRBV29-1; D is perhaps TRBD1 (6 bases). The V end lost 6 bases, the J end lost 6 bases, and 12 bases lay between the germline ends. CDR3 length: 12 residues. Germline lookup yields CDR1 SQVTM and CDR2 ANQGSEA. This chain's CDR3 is CSVTGQTNEQFF. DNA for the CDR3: TGCAGCGTAACCGGACAGACCAATGAGCAGTTCTTC.

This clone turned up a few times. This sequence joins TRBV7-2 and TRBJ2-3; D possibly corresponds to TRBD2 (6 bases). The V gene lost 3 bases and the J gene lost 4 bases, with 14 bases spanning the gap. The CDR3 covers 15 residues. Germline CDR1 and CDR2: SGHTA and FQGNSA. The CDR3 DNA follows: TGTGCCAGCAGCTTGTCGGGACTTGGGGCAGATACGCAGTATTTT. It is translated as CASSLSGLGADTQYF.

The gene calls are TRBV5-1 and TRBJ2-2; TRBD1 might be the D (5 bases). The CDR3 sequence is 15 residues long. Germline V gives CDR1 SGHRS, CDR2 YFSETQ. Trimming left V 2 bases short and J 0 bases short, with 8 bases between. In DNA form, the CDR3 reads TGCGCCAGCAGCTTAGGGGATGCGAACACCGGGGAGCTGTTTTTT. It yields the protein CASSLGDANTGELFF.

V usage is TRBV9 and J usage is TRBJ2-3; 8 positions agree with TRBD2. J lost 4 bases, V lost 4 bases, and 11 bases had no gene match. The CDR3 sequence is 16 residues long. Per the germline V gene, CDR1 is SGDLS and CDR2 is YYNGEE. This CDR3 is CASSIFSGMNADTQYF. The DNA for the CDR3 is TGTGCCAGCAGCATCTTTAGCGGGATGAACGCAGATACGCAGTATTTT.

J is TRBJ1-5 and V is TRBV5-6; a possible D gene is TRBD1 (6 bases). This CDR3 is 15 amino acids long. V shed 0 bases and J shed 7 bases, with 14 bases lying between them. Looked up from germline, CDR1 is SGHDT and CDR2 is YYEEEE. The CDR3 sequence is CASSLGQGFNQPQHF. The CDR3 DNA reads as TGTGCCAGCAGCTTGGGGCAGGGGTTTAACCAGCCCCAGCATTTT.

CDR3 region: CASSSRRQGAVTYEQYV. The CDR3 DNA reads as TGTGCCAGCAGTTCTCGCCGACAGGGGGCAGTGACCTACGAGCAGTACGTC. V is TRBV28 and J is TRBJ2-7; TRBD1 matches 10 bases. The CDR3 extends over 17 amino acids. CDR1 MDHEN and CDR2 SYDVKM come from the germline V gene. J lost 2 bases, V lost 4 bases, and 11 bases had no gene match.

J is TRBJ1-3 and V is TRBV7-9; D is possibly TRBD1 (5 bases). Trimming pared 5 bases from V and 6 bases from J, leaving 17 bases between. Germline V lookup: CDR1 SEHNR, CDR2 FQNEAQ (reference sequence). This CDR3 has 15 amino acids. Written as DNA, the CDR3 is TGTGCCAGCAGCCGTGTCGACAGACCGCCAAACACCATATATTTT. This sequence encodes CASSRVDRPPNTIYF.

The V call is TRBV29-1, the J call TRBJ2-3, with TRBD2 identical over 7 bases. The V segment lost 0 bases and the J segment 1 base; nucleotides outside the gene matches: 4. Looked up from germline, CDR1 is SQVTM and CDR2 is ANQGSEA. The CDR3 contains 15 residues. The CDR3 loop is CSVEDASGRTDTQYF. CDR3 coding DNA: TGCAGCGTTGAAGATGCTAGCGGACGCACAGATACGCAGTATTTT.

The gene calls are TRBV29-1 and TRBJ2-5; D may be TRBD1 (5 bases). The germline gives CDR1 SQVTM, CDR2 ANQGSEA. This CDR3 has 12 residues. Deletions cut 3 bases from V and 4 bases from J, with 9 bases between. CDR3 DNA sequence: TGCAGCGTTGAGGCAGGGTCAGAGACCCAGTACTTC. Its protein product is CSVEAGSETQYF.

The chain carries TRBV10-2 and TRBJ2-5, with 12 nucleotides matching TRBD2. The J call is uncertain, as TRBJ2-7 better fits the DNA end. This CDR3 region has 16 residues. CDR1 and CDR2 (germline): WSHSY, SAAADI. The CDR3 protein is CASSASGRAGVYEQYF. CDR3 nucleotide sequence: TGCGCCAGCAGTGCTAGCGGGAGGGCCGGGGTCTACGAGCAGTACTTC.